This TCR beta chain is drawn from a study of blood T cell repertoires in COVID-19. The wider study: The origin of the acute and convalescent COVID-19 samples was the United States, Italy and Spain.

In the authors' workflow: Estimation of nucleated cell counts was performed using reference gene primer amplification. Here immunoSEQ multiplex PCR was the method, and the copy in TCRdb shows in-frame clones only, minus some. D and trimming come from the DNA, and the V and J calls and clone size come from that table. Among about 180,000 clones listed, approximately 90% were seen once. The CDR3 is 13 residues long. The chain joins TRBV21-1 to TRBJ2-1; the table's D call of TRBD2 was not tested on the DNA. TRBV21-1 is classified as a pseudogene. Material for sequencing was peripheral blood. The TCR originated in a woman in her 30s with acute or convalescent COVID-19. The CDR3 region is CASSNPREFEQFF. CDR3 nucleotides: TGTGCCAGCAGCAACCCACGGGAGTTTGAGCAGTTCTTC.